A single sample gave rise to the 6 T cell receptor beta chains below, sequenced in a study of T cells after yellow fever vaccination. One entry per CDR3 protein, called by TCRdb with MiXCR from the 5' RACE reads. Of about 74,000 distinct CDR3 sequences listed, more than 5.5% are singletons. Material: CD8+ T cells sorted from PBMCs, obtained 5 to 6 days after the first yellow fever vaccination. The receptors were gathered from a man aged 18 to 35 who received the YFV17D yellow fever vaccine.

This clonotype was detected many times. The chain combines TRBV7-3 with TRBJ2-7; tentative D call: TRBD1 (6 bases). CDR3 size: 15 residues. Per germline, CDR1 SGHTA and CDR2 FQGTGA. The V end lost 2 bases, the J end lost 2 bases, and 13 bases lay between the germline ends. CDR3 region: CASSLYPGATYEQYF. Here the CDR3 DNA reads TGTGCCAGCAGCTTATATCCAGGGGCGACCTACGAGCAGTACTTC. Full variable domain (outside the CDR3, taken from reference TRBV7-3 and TRBJ2-7): GAGVSQTPSNKVTEKGKYVELRCDPISGHTALYWYRQSLGQGPEFLIYFQGTGAADDSGLPNDRFFAVRPEGSVSTLKIQRTERGDSAVYLCASSLYPGATYEQYFGPGTRLTVT.

This clonotype appeared many times. The gene calls are TRBV9 and TRBJ2-5; D not resolved. Germline V gene sequence: CDR1 SGDLS, CDR2 YYNGEE. This CDR3 comprises 14 residues. Trimming shortened V by 0 bases and J by 1 base, and 7 bases separated the two germline ends. The CDR3 sequence is CASSVDGSQETQYF. CDR3 bases: TGTGCCAGCAGCGTAGATGGGTCCCAAGAGACCCAGTACTTC.

This clonotype showed up just a few times. This chain joins TRBV12-3 or TRBV12-4 and TRBJ1-2; D remains unclear. The V and J ends lost 6 bases and 5 bases respectively, with 13 bases between them. This CDR3 has 13 residues. The CDR3 sequence: CASSPSGGYGYTF. The CDR3 DNA sequence: TGTGCCAGCAGCCCATCGGGAGGATATGGCTACACCTTC.

The table lists this clonotype with a few counts. The gene calls are TRBV7-9 and TRBJ1-1; no firm D call. The CDR3 loop spans 15 amino acids. V lost 5 bases to trimming and J lost 4 bases, with 17 bases between them. CDR1 is SEHNR, CDR2 FQNEAQ, per germline (reference sequence). CDR3 loop: CASSPGPLCGTEAFF. CDR3 nucleotide sequence: TGTGCCAGCAGCCCTGGCCCCCTGTGTGGCACTGAAGCTTTCTTT.

This clonotype has a count of ten or more. The rearrangement joins TRBV6-5 to TRBJ1-4; D is uncertain. Looked up from germline, CDR1 is MNHEY and CDR2 is SVGAGI. V was pared by 0 bases and J by 0 bases, with 11 bases between. The CDR3 spans 17 residues. DNA of the CDR3: TGTGCCAGCAGTTACTCATTCGGTTACTCAACTAATGAAAAACTGTTTTTT. Its translation is CASSYSFGYSTNEKLFF.

Ten or more counts support this clonotype. The J gene is TRBJ1-1, the V gene TRBV6-2 or TRBV6-3; D might be TRBD1 (5 bases). Trimming stripped 4 bases from V and 4 bases from J, with 13 bases between. CDR3 length equals 14 residues. Germline V gene sequence: CDR1 MNHEY, CDR2 SVGEGT. The DNA for the CDR3 is TGTGCCAGCAGTTTAAGTTGGGGACCCACTGAAGCTTTCTTT. It codes for CASSLSWGPTEAFF.